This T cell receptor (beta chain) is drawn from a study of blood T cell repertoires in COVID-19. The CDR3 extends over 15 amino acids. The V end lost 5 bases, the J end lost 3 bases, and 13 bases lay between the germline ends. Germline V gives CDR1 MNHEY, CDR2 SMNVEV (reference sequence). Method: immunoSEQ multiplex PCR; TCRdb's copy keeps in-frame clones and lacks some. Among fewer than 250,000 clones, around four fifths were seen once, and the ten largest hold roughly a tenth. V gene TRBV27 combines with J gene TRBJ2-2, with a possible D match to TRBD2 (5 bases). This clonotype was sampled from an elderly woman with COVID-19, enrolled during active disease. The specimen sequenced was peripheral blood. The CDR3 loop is CASSPRGGDTGELFF. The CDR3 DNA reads TGTGCCAGCAGTCCCCGGGGTGGGGACACCGGGGAGCTGTTTTTT.